These 23 T cell receptor beta chains originate from one sample sequenced in a study of blood T cell repertoires in COVID-19. TCRdb's copy holds only in-frame clones and misses some; the assay was immunoSEQ multiplex PCR. Of fewer than 700,000 clones listed, less than 90% were seen once; the top ten hold about 8.2%. The sequencing sample was made of peripheral blood. The receptors were sampled from a woman aged 50 to 60 with COVID-19, enrolled during active disease.

In regard to this clone: Other DNA sequences from this sample encode an identical CDR3 as well. V gene TRBV18 combines with J gene TRBJ2-7, with 7 nucleotides matching TRBD1. Germline CDR1 reads KGHSH; CDR2 reads LQKENI. The CDR3 runs to 14 residues. Trimming removed 2 bases from V and 4 bases from J; junction bases left unmatched: 5. The CDR3 sequence: CASSPRQGVYEQYF. CDR3 in DNA: TGTGCCAGCTCACCAAGGCAGGGGGTTTACGAGCAGTACTTC.

This rearrangement joins TRBV2 to TRBJ1-2; TRBD1 matches 9 bases. Trimming at V came to 5 bases and at J to 0 bases, leaving 1 base not matched to a gene. The germline V gene has CDR1 SNHLY and CDR2 FYNNEI. The CDR3 contains 14 residues. CDR3 sequence: CASSRTGANYGYTF. For the CDR3, the DNA is TGTGCCAGCAGTCGGACAGGGGCTAACTATGGCTACACCTTC. Full variable domain (outside the CDR3, taken from reference TRBV2 and TRBJ1-2): EPEVTQTPSHQVTQMGQEVILRCVPISNHLYFYWYRQILGQKVEFLVSFYNNEISEKSEIFDDQFSVERPDGSNFTLKIRSTKLEDSAMYFCASSRTGANYGYTFGSGTRLTVV.

The chain couples TRBV29-1 to TRBJ2-1; 10 nucleotides align to TRBD2. The CDR3 is 14 amino acids. The ends lost 2 bases at V and 6 bases at J; junction bases unmatched: 4. Germline values: CDR1 SQVTM, CDR2 ANQGSEA. CDR3 sequence reads: CSVERAGGVNEQFF. The DNA of the CDR3 is TGCAGCGTTGAACGAGCGGGGGGGGTCAATGAGCAGTTCTTC.

The chain joins TRBV11-2 to TRBJ1-1, with D uncertain. Germline loops: CDR1 SGHAT, CDR2 FQNNGV. This CDR3 is built from 15 residues. Trimming removed 0 bases from V and 4 bases from J, with 12 bases in between. The CDR3 spells CASSLDSLRGTEAFF. In DNA form, the CDR3 reads TGTGCCAGCAGCTTAGATTCATTACGAGGCACTGAAGCTTTCTTT.

This clone was found a few times. This chain connects TRBV11-2 to TRBJ1-1; no definite D call. V shed 0 bases and J shed 1 base, with 3 bases lying between them. In germline, CDR1 is SGHAT, CDR2 FQNNGV. The CDR3 loop spans 13 amino acids. CDR3 bases: TGTGCCAGCAGCTTAGAGAGGAACACTGAAGCTTTCTTT. Amino acids: CASSLERNTEAFF. Together with reference TRBV11-2 and TRBJ1-1, the CDR3 gives the full variable domain: EAGVAQSPRYKIIEKRQSVAFWCNPISGHATLYWYQQILGQGPKLLIQFQNNGVVDDSQLPKDRFSAERLKGVDSTLKIQPAKLEDSAVYLCASSLERNTEAFFGQGTRLTVV.

About this clone: Additional DNA sequences in this sample encode the identical CDR3. The V call is TRBV6-5, the J call TRBJ1-2; 8 bases agree with TRBD1. This CDR3 region has 15 residues. Trimming removed 0 bases from V and 4 bases from J; junction bases left unmatched: 4. Germline CDR1 and CDR2: MNHEY and SVGAGI. This chain's CDR3 is CASSYSGTGGYGYTF. CDR3 DNA sequence: TGTGCCAGCAGTTACTCGGGAACAGGGGGCTATGGCTACACCTTC.

This clone was counted a single time. The chain combines TRBV12-3 or TRBV12-4 with TRBJ2-7; 15 bases line up with TRBD2. The CDR3 is made up of 13 amino acids. The V and J ends lost 6 bases and 9 bases, in that order; junction bases with no gene match: 3. CDR3 sequence (DNA): TGTGCCAGCAGCACGGGACTAGCGGGGGGGCAGTACTTC. Protein: CASSTGLAGGQYF.

The V gene is TRBV27, the J gene TRBJ1-1; TRBD1 might be the D (6 bases). Germline CDR1 is MNHEY and CDR2 is SMNVEV (reference sequence). The CDR3 contains 16 residues. Trimming took 1 base from V and 1 from J, leaving 13 bases between them. The DNA of the CDR3 is TGTGCCAGCAGTTTATGGGGACACCGGGGGAACACTGAAGCTTTCTTT. It yields the protein CASSLWGHRGNTEAFF.

This clone was seen only once. V gene TRBV30 combines with J gene TRBJ2-1, with D tentatively TRBD2 (6 bases). CDR1 and CDR2 (germline): GTSNPN, SVGIG (reference sequence). The CDR3 is made up of 15 amino acids. Between the trimmed V and J ends, which lost 3 bases and 8 bases, there was a span of 20 bases. CDR3 nucleotide sequence: TGTGCCTGGAGCCCCGGGACTCTGGAGGACGATGAGCAGTTCTTC. Its protein is CAWSPGTLEDDEQFF.

This chain links TRBV2 with TRBJ2-1; 7 nucleotides agree with TRBD1. This CDR3 has 13 amino acids. The V and J ends lost 4 bases and 8 bases, in that order; junction bases with no gene match: 5. In germline, CDR1 is SNHLY, CDR2 FYNNEI. The CDR3 DNA reads as TGTGCCAGCAGTGGACAGGGAAGGGATGAGCAGTTCTTC. Translation gives CASSGQGRDEQFF.

V and J are TRBV6-5 and TRBJ2-7; 10 bases map to TRBD2. Germline CDR1 reads MNHEY; CDR2 reads SVGAGI. CDR3 length: 14 amino acids. The V gene end was trimmed by 4 bases and the J gene end by 4 bases; junction bases not matched to a gene: 4. CDR3 sequence (DNA): TGTGCCAGCAGTTCCCCTAGCGGGGGATACGAGCAGTACTTC. This sequence encodes CASSSPSGGYEQYF.

The chain joins TRBV7-6 to TRBJ1-4, with 10 bases matching TRBD1. CDR3 length: 14 residues. Germline V gene lookup returns CDR1 SGHVS and CDR2 FNYEAQ. V gave up 1 base and J gave up 7 bases; unmatched junction bases: 0. In nucleotides, the CDR3 is TGTGCCAGCAGCTTAGGGACAGGGGGTGAAAAACTGTTTTTT. This translates into CASSLGTGGEKLFF. Filled out from reference TRBV7-6 and TRBJ1-4, the complete variable domain reads GAGVSQSPRYKVTKRGQDVALRCDPISGHVSLYWYRQALGQGPEFLTYFNYEAQQDKSGLPNDRFSAERPEGSISTLTIQRTEQRDSAMYRCASSLGTGGEKLFFGSGTQLSVL.

The chain couples TRBV3-1 (or the pseudogene TRBV3-2) to TRBJ2-7; D uncertain. The CDR3 covers 13 residues. The germline V gene has CDR1 LGHDT and CDR2 YNNKEL (reference sequence). Trimming shortened V by 6 bases and J by 5 bases, and 14 bases separated the two germline ends. CDR3 sequence reads: CASSPNGENEQYF. The CDR3 DNA reads TGTGCCAGCAGTCCAAATGGAGAAAACGAGCAGTACTTC.

This chain uses TRBV30 with TRBJ1-5, with D possibly being TRBD1 (5 bases). CDR1 is GTSNPN and CDR2 is SVGIG in the germline V gene (reference sequence). The V gene lost 2 bases and the J gene lost 6 bases, with 14 bases spanning the gap. The CDR3 covers 14 residues. The CDR3 nucleotides are TGTGCCTGGAGTTACGGTGTCGGGGGTCAGCCCCAGCATTTT. Its translation is CAWSYGVGGQPQHF.

The V call is TRBV28, the J call TRBJ1-2, with a tentative D call TRBD1 (5 bases). CDR1 is MDHEN, CDR2 SYDVKM, per germline. V gave up 4 bases and J gave up 4 bases, with 13 bases separating them. This CDR3 comprises 14 residues. In DNA, the CDR3 is TGTGCCAGCAGTTACAGGACCTTTAGCTATGGCTACACCTTC. It is translated as CASSYRTFSYGYTF.

This chain connects TRBV11-2 to TRBJ1-2, with 8 bases fitting TRBD1. V shed 1 base and J 8 bases; nucleotides not matched to a gene: 9. CDR1 is SGHAT and CDR2 is FQNNGV in the germline V gene. This CDR3 comprises 15 residues. CDR3 sequence (DNA): TGTGCCAGCAGCTTAGTTAGTGGACAGGGTTACGGCTACACCTTC. This translates into CASSLVSGQGYGYTF.

The chain carries TRBV10-3 and TRBJ2-3; D is ambiguous. Germline V gene lookup returns CDR1 ENHRY and CDR2 SYGVKD. V lost 4 bases, J lost 0 bases, and 8 bases lay in between. The CDR3 runs 14 residues. The CDR3 coding sequence is TGTGCCATCAGTGCTGAAGCGAGCACAGATACGCAGTATTTT. Translated: CAISAEASTDTQYF.

The chain employs TRBV12-3 or TRBV12-4 and TRBJ1-3; D unclear. V was pared by 10 bases and J by 5 bases, with 15 bases between. This CDR3 spans 13 amino acids. This chain's CDR3 is CAISLGGRNTIYF. DNA of the CDR3: TGTGCCATCTCCCTGGGAGGTCGAAACACCATATATTTT.

V and J are TRBV24-1 and TRBJ2-3; 8 bases match TRBD2. Germline assignment: CDR1 KGHDR and CDR2 SFDVKD. The CDR3 runs 14 residues. Trimming removed 6 bases from V and 2 bases from J; junction bases left unmatched: 3. The CDR3 loop reads CATSLAGSTDTQYF. For the CDR3, the DNA is TGTGCCACCAGTTTAGCGGGGTCCACAGATACGCAGTATTTT.

This chain connects TRBV6-6 to TRBJ1-3, with 8 bases identical to TRBD1. After removal of 5 bases from V and 2 bases from J, the junction contained 11 bases not matched to a gene. CDR1 is MNHNY and CDR2 is SVGAGI in the germline V gene (reference sequence). The CDR3 is made up of 17 amino acids. The CDR3 DNA follows: TGTGCCAGCAGTCCCAGCATAGAGACAGGGGCTGGAAACACCATATATTTT. This sequence encodes CASSPSIETGAGNTIYF.

The chain uses TRBV4-1 and TRBJ1-3; TRBD1 aligns across 9 bases. V shed 7 bases and J 2 bases; nucleotides not matched to a gene: 6. CDR3 length equals 15 residues. Germline V CDR1 and CDR2: MGHRA, YSYEKL. The CDR3 protein is CASKVGQGAGNTIYF. CDR3 bases: TGCGCCAGCAAGGTGGGACAGGGAGCTGGAAACACCATATATTTT.

The V and J genes are TRBV30 and TRBJ1-1; D gene ambiguous. There are 15 residues in the CDR3. Germline CDR1 reads GTSNPN; CDR2 reads SVGIG (reference sequence). Trimming cost V 2 bases and J 2 bases, with 15 bases left between them. The chain's CDR3 is CAWSPPADNNTEAFF. DNA of the CDR3: TGTGCCTGGAGTCCCCCGGCCGACAATAACACTGAAGCTTTCTTT.

The chain carries TRBV27 and TRBJ1-1; weak D call: TRBD1 (6 bases). The length of the CDR3 is 16 residues. Germline CDR1 MNHEY, CDR2 SMNVEV (reference sequence). Trimming cost V 0 bases and J 8 bases, with 19 bases left between them. Here the CDR3 reads CASSLSSGTPEGEAFF. The CDR3 DNA follows: TGTGCCAGCAGTTTATCGTCCGGGACACCTGAAGGGGAAGCTTTCTTT.